This T cell receptor (beta chain) was obtained from a study of blood T cell repertoires in COVID-19. Some clones are missing from TCRdb's copy, which holds only in-frame ones; the method was immunoSEQ multiplex PCR. There are around 180,000 clones in the sample; approximately 85% occur only once, and 11% lies in the top ten. Germline V gene lookup returns CDR1 LGHNT and CDR2 FRNRAP. The V end lost 5 bases, the J end lost 9 bases, and 14 bases lay between the germline ends. There are 13 residues in the CDR3. J is TRBJ2-1 and V is TRBV12-5; D remains ambiguous. The sequenced sample consisted of peripheral blood. The sequence came from a human donor with active or convalescent COVID-19. The donor label of this sample is uncertain. This CDR3 is CASGLIPSPEQFF. The CDR3, as DNA: TGTGCTAGTGGTCTAATACCCTCGCCTGAGCAGTTCTTC.